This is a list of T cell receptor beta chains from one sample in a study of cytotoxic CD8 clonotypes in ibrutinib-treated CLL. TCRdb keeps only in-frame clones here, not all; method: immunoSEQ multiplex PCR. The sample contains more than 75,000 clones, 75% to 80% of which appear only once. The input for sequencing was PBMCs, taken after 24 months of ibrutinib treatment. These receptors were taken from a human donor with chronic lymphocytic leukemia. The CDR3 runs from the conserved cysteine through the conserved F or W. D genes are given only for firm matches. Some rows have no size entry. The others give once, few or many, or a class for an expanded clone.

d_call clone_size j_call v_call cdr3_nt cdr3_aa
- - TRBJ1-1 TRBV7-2 TGTGCCAGCAGCTTTCGTACTGAAGCTTTCTTT CASSFRTEAFF
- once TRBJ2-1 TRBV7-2 TGTGCCAGCAGCTCAGGCCTTAGCTCCTACAATGAGCAGTTCTTC CASSSGLSSYNEQFF
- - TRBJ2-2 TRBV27 TGTGCCAGCAGTTTATGGGGTTCCAGCACCGGGGAGCTGTTTTTT CASSLWGSSTGELFF
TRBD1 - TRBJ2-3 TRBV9 TGTGCCAGCACCCCGGGACAGCCCACAGATACGCAGTATTTT CASTPGQPTDTQYF
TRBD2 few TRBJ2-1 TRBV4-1 TGCGCCAGCAGCCGTGGCGTAGCGGGAGGGGAAAATGAGCAGTTCTTC CASSRGVAGGENEQFF
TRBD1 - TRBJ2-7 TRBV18 TGTGCCAGCTCAACGGGACAGGGGAGTGACTACGAGCAGTACTTC CASSTGQGSDYEQYF
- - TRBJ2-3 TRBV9 TGTGCCAGCAGCGTAGGTTACCCGGATACGCAGTATTTT CASSVGYPDTQYF
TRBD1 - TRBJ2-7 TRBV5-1 TGCGCCAGCAGCTGGCCCGGGACAGGGGATTACGAGCAGTACTTC CASSWPGTGDYEQYF
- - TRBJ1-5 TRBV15 TGTGCCACCAGTTCAGGGAATCAGCCCCAGCATTTT CATSSGNQPQHF
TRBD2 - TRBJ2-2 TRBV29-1 TGCAGCGTTGAAGATCCTTTAGCGGGAGGTCCTACCGGGGAGCTGTTTTTT CSVEDPLAGGPTGELFF
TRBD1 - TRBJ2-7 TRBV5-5 TGTGCCAGCAGCTCCTCCGGGACAGGGAACGAGCAGTACTTC CASSSSGTGNEQYF
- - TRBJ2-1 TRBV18 TGTGCCAGCTCCCGGGATTCCTACAATGAGCAGTTCTTC CASSRDSYNEQFF
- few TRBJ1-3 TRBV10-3 TGTGCCATCAGCGCCCTCCGGACAGCTGGAAACACCATATATTTT CAISALRTAGNTIYF
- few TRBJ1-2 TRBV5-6 TGTGCCAGCAGCCCGGGCCGGGCCTACGGGGCCTATGGCTACACCTTC CASSPGRAYGAYGYTF
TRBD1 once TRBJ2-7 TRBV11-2 TGTGCCAGCAGCTTAGGGTCTCGACAGGGGTTCCACGAGCAGTACTTC CASSLGSRQGFHEQYF
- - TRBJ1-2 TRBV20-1 TGCAGTGTTGCGGGAGACTATGGCTACACCTTC CSVAGDYGYTF
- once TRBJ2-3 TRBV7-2 TGTGCCAGCACCGAAGGGGGGAGCACAGATACGCAGTATTTT CASTEGGSTDTQYF
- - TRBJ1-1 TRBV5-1 TGCGCCAGCAGACCACACCCGAACACTGAAGCTTTCTTT CASRPHPNTEAFF
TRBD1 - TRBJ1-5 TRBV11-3 TGTGCCAGCAGCGCGGGACAGGGGCTTTGGCAGCCCCAGCATTTT CASSAGQGLWQPQHF
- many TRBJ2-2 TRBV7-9 TGTGCCAGCAGCCCATCCCGGTATGAGGGGGAGCTGTTTTTT CASSPSRYEGELFF
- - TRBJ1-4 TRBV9 TGTGCCAGCACCGGAGGGATCGGCAAAGCGAATGAAAAACTGTTTTTT CASTGGIGKANEKLFF
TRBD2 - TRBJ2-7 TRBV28 TGTGCCAGCAGTTTCTCCTTAGCGGGGCTCTCCTACGAGCAGTACTTC CASSFSLAGLSYEQYF
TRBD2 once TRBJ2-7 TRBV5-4 TGTGCCAGCAGCTTAATCACTAGCGGGACCTACGAGCAGTACTTC CASSLITSGTYEQYF
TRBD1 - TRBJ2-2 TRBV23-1 TGCGCCAGCACGATTTGGATTGGCAGGGGGACGAACACCGGGGAGCTGTTTTTT CASTIWIGRGTNTGELFF
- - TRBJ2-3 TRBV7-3 TGTGCCAGCAGCTTCAAAGGGATCACAGATACGCAGTATTTT CASSFKGITDTQYF
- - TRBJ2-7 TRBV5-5 TGTGCCAGCAGTTTGGCGGCGGGGCCAGGGTACGAGCAGTACTTC CASSLAAGPGYEQYF
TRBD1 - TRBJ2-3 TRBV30 TGTGCCTGGGGACAGGGGGATACGCAGTATTTT CAWGQGDTQYF
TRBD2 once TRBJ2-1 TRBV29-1 TGCAGCGTTGTTCCGGGACTAGCTAACCGTGAGCAGTTCTTC CSVVPGLANREQFF
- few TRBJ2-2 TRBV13 TGTGCCAGCAGCTTAGCGGACAAGAACACCGGGGAGCTGTTTTTT CASSLADKNTGELFF
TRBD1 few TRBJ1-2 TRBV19 TGTGCCAGTACCCTACGGACAGGGTACGGCTATGGCTACACCTTC CASTLRTGYGYGYTF
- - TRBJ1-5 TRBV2 TGTGCCTTCTCGGACGGTAATAGCAATCAGCCCCAGCATTTT CAFSDGNSNQPQHF
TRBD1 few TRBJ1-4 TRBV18 TGTGCCAGCTCACACTTGGCGTCCCGGACAGGGGCGGAAAAACTGTTTTTT CASSHLASRTGAEKLFF
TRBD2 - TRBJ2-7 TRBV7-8 TGTGCCAGCAGCTTAGCCCTAGCGGGAGTCTTTTACGAGCAGTACTTC CASSLALAGVFYEQYF
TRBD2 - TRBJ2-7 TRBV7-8 TGTGCCAGCAGCTTAAGACTAGCGGCTACCTACGAGCAGTACTTC CASSLRLAATYEQYF
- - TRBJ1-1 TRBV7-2 TGTGCCAGCAGCCTTGAGCTGAACACTGAAGCTTTCTTT CASSLELNTEAFF
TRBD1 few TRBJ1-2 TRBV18 TGTGCCAGCTCAGCGACAGGGGCCCTCTATGGCTACACCTTC CASSATGALYGYTF
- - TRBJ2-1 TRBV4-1 TGCGCCAGCAGCCAAGCGTACCAACTCGAGCAGTTCTTC CASSQAYQLEQFF
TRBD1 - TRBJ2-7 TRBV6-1 TGTGCCACCCGTTCCGACAGGGACTACGAGCAGTACTTC CATRSDRDYEQYF
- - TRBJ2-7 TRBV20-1 TGCAGTGCTATTCTGACCTACGAGCAGTACTTC CSAILTYEQYF
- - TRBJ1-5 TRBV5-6 TGTGCCAGCAGTACCGGTCTGAGCAATCAGCCCCAGCATTTT CASSTGLSNQPQHF
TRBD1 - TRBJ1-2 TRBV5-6 TGTGCCAGCAGCTTACCGGGACAGGTGAAAGATGGCTACACCTTC CASSLPGQVKDGYTF
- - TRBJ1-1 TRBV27 TGTGCCAGCAGGTCGGACAGACCGAACACTGAAGCTTTCTTT CASRSDRPNTEAFF
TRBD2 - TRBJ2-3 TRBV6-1 TGTGCCAGCAGGCAAGGGGAGGGCGCAGATACGCAGTATTTT CASRQGEGADTQYF
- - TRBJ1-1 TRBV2 TGTGCCAGCAGACCTTTGGACAGGAACACTGAAGCTTTCTTT CASRPLDRNTEAFF
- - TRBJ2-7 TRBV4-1 TGCGCCAGCAGCCAAGAAAGGTACCAAACGCACGAGCAGTACTTC CASSQERYQTHEQYF
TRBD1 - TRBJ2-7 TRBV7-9 TGTGCCAGCAGCCAACCCGCCGGGACAGCCAACTACGAGCAGTACTTC CASSQPAGTANYEQYF
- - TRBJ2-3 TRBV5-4 TGTGCCAGCAGCTTTAGAAGCGAGACAGATACGCAGTATTTT CASSFRSETDTQYF
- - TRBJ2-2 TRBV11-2 TGTGCCAGCAGCTTAGCCTACACCGGGGAGCTGTTTTTT CASSLAYTGELFF
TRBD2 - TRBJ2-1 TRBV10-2 TGCGCCAGACATTCGGGTACTAGCGGAGGGAACTCCTACAATGAGCAGTTCTTC CARHSGTSGGNSYNEQFF